This TCR beta chain was captured in a study of T cell responses to AZD1222 COVID-19 vaccine. Per the germline V gene, CDR1 is SQVTM and CDR2 is ANQGSEA. V was shortened by 0 bases and J by 5 bases, with 7 bases between the two germline ends. The CDR3 has 12 amino acids. Of note for this clone: The antigen remains undetermined.

Study outcomes and limitations: In a largely white British group with more females than males, clonal diversity was possibly underestimated. At baseline, seropositivity was found in only six or seven AZD1222 recipients. Repertoires were collected only later (after the peak T cell response had occurred). The study found vaccine-associated CD4 TCRs spanning spike, dominant at 160-218 and 743-854.

This table comes from immunoSEQ multiplex PCR, and its TCRdb copy is limited to in-frame clones, with some not included. The sample lists roughly 58,000 clones; more than 70% were seen once. Sequenced material: peripheral blood, taken on day 0 of MenACWY control vaccination. The V call is TRBV29-1, the J call TRBJ1-2, with D uncertain. The sequence was collected from an adult in good health. CDR3 sequence: CSVEERHYGYTF. CDR3 nucleotide sequence: TGCAGCGTTGAAGAACGACATTATGGCTACACCTTC.